Below, one TCR beta chain is given with its context. Additional DNA sequences in this sample encode the identical CDR3. The data originate from a study of shared clonotypes between healthy human individuals. The method was immunoSEQ multiplex PCR; TCRdb's version includes in-frame clones alone and lacks a portion of them. The table has roughly 2 million clones, roughly 96% seen once. The origin of this receptor is a man younger than 35 in good health. What was sequenced was naive CD4+ T cells sorted from blood. The sample's subset: CD45RA+ positively selected.

CDR3 bases: TGTGCCAGCAGCGTAGCTAGCGGGAGCTACGAGCAGTACTTC. Its translation is CASSVASGSYEQYF. The chain couples TRBV9 to TRBJ2-7; 10 positions agree with TRBD2. Trimming at V came to 0 bases and at J to 3 bases, leaving 0 bases not matched to a gene. The CDR3 length is 14 residues. CDR1 and CDR2 (germline): SGDLS, YYNGEE.